This T cell receptor (beta chain) derives from a study of OX40 agonist ivuxolimab in advanced cancers. Study as a whole: Patients enrolled in dose escalation were diagnosed with hepatocellular carcinoma, melanoma, renal cell or head and neck cancer.

Findings of the study overall: Relatively little clonal expansion, among the lowest observed, appeared in partial responders at 0.1-3.0 mg/kg.

TCRdb's table, derived via immunoSEQ multiplex PCR, lists solely in-frame clones and lacks some. The data contain approximately 32,000 clones, roughly nine tenths of them singletons. This CDR3 has 19 amino acids. Germline CDR1 SGHRS, CDR2 YFSETQ. The V gene end was trimmed by 0 bases and the J gene end by 0 bases; junction bases not matched to a gene: 8. To note about this clone: No antigen is known for it.

This chain joins TRBV5-1 and TRBJ2-3, with 12 bases identical to TRBD2. The clonotype was recovered from an adult with an advanced solid tumor such as melanoma, head and neck, liver or kidney cancer. The specimen was CD4+ or CD8+ T cells sorted from blood, collected in a trial of the OX40 agonist ivuxolimab. The CDR3 nucleotides read TGCGCCAGCAGCTTGGGGAGGACTAGCGGGGTCCCTAGCACAGATACGCAGTATTTT. Protein sequence: CASSLGRTSGVPSTDTQYF.